This is a list of T cell receptor beta chains from one sample in a study of shared clonotypes between healthy human individuals. Some clones are missing from TCRdb's copy, which holds only in-frame ones; the method was immunoSEQ multiplex PCR. The table shows 2,500,000 or so clones, with around nine tenths occurring only once. The sequencing input was naive CD4+ T cells sorted from blood. The receptors were sampled from a man between 18 and 29 years old in good health. Each CDR3 is given with its conserved first and last residue. Each record gives: D gene, clone size, J gene, V gene, CDR3 DNA, CDR3 protein. D genes are given only for firm matches. Not all rows give a size; the values are once, few, many and, for expanded clones, a class.

>.|.|TRBJ2-2|TRBV18
TGTGCCAGCTCACCAAGGTTAGAGAACACCGGGGAGCTGTTTTTT
CASSPRLENTGELFF
>.|.|TRBJ1-3|TRBV9
TGTGCCAGCAGCTCGGGTCGGCGTTCTGGAAACACCATATATTTT
CASSSGRRSGNTIYF
>TRBD1|.|TRBJ1-4|TRBV28
TGTGCCACTAGACGAGGGACAGGGGGAGAAAAACTGTTTTTT
CATRRGTGGEKLFF
>.|.|TRBJ1-2|TRBV2
TGTGCCAGCAGTGAGGGCTATGGCTACACCTTC
CASSEGYGYTF
>.|.|TRBJ2-5|TRBV6-1
TGTGCCAGCAGTGAGGGGACGGCCCAAGAGACCCAGTACTTC
CASSEGTAQETQYF
>TRBD2|.|TRBJ2-5|TRBV7-6
TGTGCCAGCAGCTTGTTCCATAGCGGGAGGCCTGCAGAGACCCAGTACTTC
CASSLFHSGRPAETQYF
>.|.|TRBJ2-5|TRBV27
TGTGCCAGCAGTTTATCCTCATTAGGAGTCAAGGGGGAGACCCAGTACTTC
CASSLSSLGVKGETQYF
>.|once|TRBJ1-2|TRBV28
TGTGCCAGCAGTTTATCGCAGAACTATGGCTACACCTTC
CASSLSQNYGYTF
>TRBD1|.|TRBJ2-3|TRBV27
TGTGCCAGCAGTCCACGGACAGGAGTCACAGATACGCAGTATTTT
CASSPRTGVTDTQYF
>TRBD1|.|TRBJ1-2|TRBV28
TGTGCCAGCAGTTTAGATGGGGCAGGGGGATCTGGCTACACCTTC
CASSLDGAGGSGYTF
>.|once|TRBJ2-1|TRBV29-1
TGCAGCGTTCGAAAACAGGCCATCCCCTATTTCTCCTACAATGAGCAGTTCTTC
CSVRKQAIPYFSYNEQFF
>TRBD1|.|TRBJ2-2|TRBV6-1
TGTGCCAGCGTGACAGGGCGTAACACCGGGGAGCTGTTTTTT
CASVTGRNTGELFF
>.|.|TRBJ1-4|TRBV28
TGTGCCAGCAGTTCGCAGGCGCTCGGGACTAATGAAAAACTGTTTTTT
CASSSQALGTNEKLFF
>.|.|TRBJ2-3|TRBV5-6
TGTGCCAGCAGTACAGACCAGGGGAGGGGAGATACGCAGTATTTT
CASSTDQGRGDTQYF
>.|few|TRBJ1-1|TRBV6-1
TGTGCCAGTAAACACACGAACACTGAAGCTTTCTTT
CASKHTNTEAFF
>TRBD2|.|TRBJ2-7|TRBV13
TGTGCCAGCAGCGGCGGCGGGGGGCCCGAGCAGTACTTC
CASSGGGGPEQYF
>.|.|TRBJ1-5|TRBV6-1
TGTGCCAGCAGTGGTTGGGAGTCTCCGGTCAATAGCAATCAGCCCCAGCATTTT
CASSGWESPVNSNQPQHF
>TRBD1|.|TRBJ1-2|TRBV5-1
TGCGCCAGCAGCTTGCAGGAAGGGACAGGGGCCGGCTACACCTTC
CASSLQEGTGAGYTF
>.|.|TRBJ1-2|TRBV30
TGTGCCTGGAGTGTCGGACGGTATGGCTACACCTTC
CAWSVGRYGYTF
>.|.|TRBJ2-7|TRBV29-1
TGCAGCGTTGCTAACGGGTTCTACGAGCAGTACTTC
CSVANGFYEQYF
>.|.|TRBJ1-6|TRBV10-3
TGTGCCATCAGTGGGACAGACTATAATTCACCCCTCCACTTT
CAISGTDYNSPLHF
>.|few|TRBJ1-2|TRBV30
TGTGCCTGGAGCAGGGTTATTGGCTACACCTTC
CAWSRVIGYTF
>.|once|TRBJ1-3|TRBV19
TGTGCCAGTAGTATAGATCCGAGTACTGGAAACACCATATATTTT
CASSIDPSTGNTIYF
>.|.|TRBJ2-7|TRBV27
TGTGCCAGCAGTTTAGGGGGGGAGCAGTACTTC
CASSLGGEQYF
>.|once|TRBJ2-5|TRBV5-4
TGTGCCAGCAGCTTTGATCAAGAGACCCAGTACTTC
CASSFDQETQYF
>.|.|TRBJ1-5|TRBV28
TGTGCCAGCGGCCTTCGGGGGGGGCCCCAGCATTTT
CASGLRGGPQHF
>TRBD2|.|TRBJ2-1|TRBV4-3
TGCGCCAGCAGCCAAAGAGGGACTAGCGGACGGAATGAGCAGTTCTTC
CASSQRGTSGRNEQFF
>.|.|TRBJ2-2|TRBV21-1
TGTGCCAGCGGGATCCTCCCCTTGAAGCGGACTAGCGGGAGGAGGAACGGGGAGCTGTTTTTT
CASGILPLKRTSGRRNGELFF
>.|.|TRBJ2-1|TRBV7-9
TGTGCCAGCAGCTTAGTCGTTGCGCGATACAATGAGCAGTTCTTC
CASSLVVARYNEQFF
>TRBD1|.|TRBJ1-2|TRBV6-5
TGTGCCAGCAGGTCTACAGGGGGCCTCTATGGCTACACCTTC
CASRSTGGLYGYTF
>.|few|TRBJ2-5|TRBV2
TGTGCCAGCAGTTTTGAGGGAGTTGAGACCCAGTACTTC
CASSFEGVETQYF
>.|.|TRBJ2-5|TRBV28
TGTGCCAGCACCATCGGGGGCTGGGGAGAGACCCAGTACTTC
CASTIGGWGETQYF
>.|.|TRBJ2-5|TRBV18
TGTGCCAGCTCATCAGACAGAAAAGAGACCCAGTACTTC
CASSSDRKETQYF
>.|.|TRBJ1-5|TRBV19
TGTGCCAGTAGTATTACGGCTTATCAGCCCCAGCATTTT
CASSITAYQPQHF
>.|.|TRBJ1-6|TRBV4-1
TGCGCCAGCAGCCAAGATCAGGCAGTACCCAATTCACCCCTCCACTTT
CASSQDQAVPNSPLHF
>.|.|TRBJ2-1|TRBV6-6
TGTGCCAGCAGTTTCCCTAGCCGATTAGACTACAATGAGCAGTTCTTC
CASSFPSRLDYNEQFF
>.|once|TRBJ1-4|TRBV5-5
TGTGCCAGCAGTATCCGGGACTCCCCTGAAAAACTGTTTTTT
CASSIRDSPEKLFF
>.|.|TRBJ1-4|TRBV15
TGTGCCACCAGCAGAGACAGGGTTACTGAAAAACTGTTTTTT
CATSRDRVTEKLFF
>TRBD1|.|TRBJ2-6|TRBV4-3
TGCGCCAGCAGCCACAACGTGCTGGGACAGGGGGCATCTGGGGCCAACGTCCTGACTTTC
CASSHNVLGQGASGANVLTF
>TRBD2|.|TRBJ2-7|TRBV6-5
TGTGCCAGCAGTTACGGGAGCGGGAGAACCTACGAGCAGTACTTC
CASSYGSGRTYEQYF
>.|once|TRBJ2-5|TRBV7-9
TGTGCCAGCAGCTCCAGGGGGGGAGAGACCCAGTACTTC
CASSSRGGETQYF
>.|.|TRBJ2-3|TRBV9
TGTGCCAGCAGCACGAACGGGATGCTAACAGATACGCAGTATTTT
CASSTNGMLTDTQYF
>TRBD2|.|TRBJ2-7|TRBV2
TGTGCCAGCAGCCGAGGGGGGCTAGCGGGAAAATACGAGCAGTACTTC
CASSRGGLAGKYEQYF
>TRBD1|.|TRBJ2-1|TRBV6-1
TGTGCCAGCAGTGAAGGGACAGGGGGCGTAATTTTTTCGGAGCAGTTCTTC
CASSEGTGGVIFSEQFF
>.|.|TRBJ2-7|TRBV20-1
TGCAGTGGTGAACACAGCTACGAGCAGTACTTC
CSGEHSYEQYF
>.|.|TRBJ2-3|TRBV10-3
TGTGCCATCACTAAAAACTCGCGGAGCACAGATACGCAGTATTTT
CAITKNSRSTDTQYF
>TRBD1|.|TRBJ2-6|TRBV5-1
TGCGCCAGCAGCCTGGGACCAACAGGGGCCGGATCTGGGGCCAACGTCCTGACTTTC
CASSLGPTGAGSGANVLTF
>TRBD2|.|TRBJ2-3|TRBV25-1
TGTGCCAGCAGTGAACCTAGCGGATTCACAGATACGCAGTATTTT
CASSEPSGFTDTQYF
>TRBD2|.|TRBJ2-1|TRBV5-1
TGCGCCAGCAGCTTCAATCTAGCGGGGGGTATAGGGTACAATGAGCAGTTCTTC
CASSFNLAGGIGYNEQFF
>.|once|TRBJ2-1|TRBV7-9
TGTGCCAGCAGCTTAGGAGGCCTAGCATACAATGAGCAGTTCTTC
CASSLGGLAYNEQFF